This entry is about one TCR beta chain. Clones were read by immunoSEQ multiplex PCR, and TCRdb kept only the in-frame ones, dropping some. The sample has roughly 250,000 clones; roughly 80% are singletons. The source of the sample is a study of blood T cell repertoires in COVID-19. This CDR3 spans 15 amino acids. CDR1 MGHDK and CDR2 SYGVNS come from the germline V gene. After removal of 3 bases from V and 6 bases from J, the junction contained 6 bases not matched to a gene. The source of this sequence is an elderly woman with active or convalescent COVID-19. Material: peripheral blood. This sequence joins TRBV25-1 and TRBJ2-1; 9 bases match TRBD2. The CDR3 nucleotides read TGTGCCAGCAGTGACGCGGTAGCGGGGGTCAATGAGCAGTTCTTC. Protein product: CASSDAVAGVNEQFF.